These T cell receptor beta chains were read from a single sample in a study of cytomegalovirus exposure and HLA in healthy donors. The table came from immunoSEQ multiplex PCR; TCRdb's copy has only in-frame clones and leaves some out. The sample gives about 120,000 clones, 78% of which show up once; under 1.5% is in the top ten. Material for sequencing was PBMCs. The receptors shown here come from a female donor in good health and CMV-seronegative. CDR3s include the opening cysteine and the closing phenylalanine or tryptophan. D genes are given only for firm matches. Size values are once, few and many counts, or a class for expanded clones, and some rows have none.

j_call	v_call	clone_size	d_call	cdr3_nt	cdr3_aa
TRBJ2-7	TRBV5-4	NA	TRBD2	TGTGCCAGCAGCGTAAATAGCGGGAGGAGCTCCTACGAGCAGTACTTC	CASSVNSGRSSYEQYF
TRBJ2-3	TRBV27	NA	NA	TGTGCCAGCAGTTTAATTGAGGGAACAGATACGCAGTATTTT	CASSLIEGTDTQYF
TRBJ2-2	TRBV28	NA	NA	TGTGCCAGCACCTTGACCGGGGAGCTGTTTTTT	CASTLTGELFF
TRBJ2-2	TRBV9	NA	TRBD2	TGTGCCAGCAGCGTTCAGGGACTAGCGGGAGACACCGGGGAGCTGTTTTTT	CASSVQGLAGDTGELFF
TRBJ1-5	TRBV15	NA	NA	TGTGCCACCAGCAGAGAGAGGGCAGGTCTTAGCAATCAGCCCCAGCATTTT	CATSRERAGLSNQPQHF
TRBJ2-7	TRBV5-1	NA	TRBD1	TGCGCCAGCAGCTTGACACAGGGGGGCGAGCAGTACTTC	CASSLTQGGEQYF
TRBJ1-1	TRBV4-3	NA	NA	TGCGCCAGCAGCCAAGATGTGGGGCCACGCCGGAACACTGAAGCTTTCTTT	CASSQDVGPRRNTEAFF
TRBJ2-7	TRBV6-5	NA	NA	TGTGCCAGCAGTTACCGTCGGTCCTACGAGCAGTACTTC	CASSYRRSYEQYF
TRBJ1-2	TRBV27	few	TRBD1	TGTGCCAGCACTCCGGACAGGGGTTATGGCTACACCTTC	CASTPDRGYGYTF
TRBJ2-5	TRBV5-1	NA	TRBD1	TGCGCCAGCAGCTTGGCCGCTGACAGGGGGCGGGAGACCCAGTACTTC	CASSLAADRGRETQYF
TRBJ2-7	TRBV4-1	NA	TRBD2	TGCGCCAGCAGCCTTGCGACTAGCGGGTTCTACTACGAGCAGTACTTC	CASSLATSGFYYEQYF
TRBJ1-1	TRBV7-8	NA	NA	TGTGCCAGCAGCCAACCTAGCCTTGGGAACACTGAAGCTTTCTTT	CASSQPSLGNTEAFF
TRBJ2-1	TRBV15	once	TRBD1	TGTGCCACCAGCAGGGACAGGGGGGAAAAACGTGAGCAGTTCTTC	CATSRDRGEKREQFF
TRBJ2-3	TRBV6-8	NA	TRBD2	TGTGCCGACTCGTATTGGGCTAGCGGGGAGGCAGATACGCAGTATTTT	CADSYWASGEADTQYF
TRBJ2-2	TRBV4-3	NA	NA	TGCGCCAGCAGCCAAGTCAGGGGGAACACCGGGGAGCTGTTTTTT	CASSQVRGNTGELFF
TRBJ2-3	TRBV30	NA	NA	TGTGCCTGGAGCTTGGCTTCCTCTTCCGTCACGCAGTATTTT	CAWSLASSSVTQYF
TRBJ1-2	TRBV6-5	few	NA	TGTGCCAGCAGTTACAGACAGGATTTCAGGGGCTACACCTTC	CASSYRQDFRGYTF
TRBJ2-7	TRBV29-1	NA	NA	TGCAGCGTTCTTGGACAGGAGGGAGACTACGAGCAGTACTTC	CSVLGQEGDYEQYF
TRBJ1-5	TRBV27	few	NA	TGTGCCAGCAGTTTCCCGAATCAGCCCCAGCATTTT	CASSFPNQPQHF
TRBJ2-3	TRBV4-1	NA	NA	TGCGCCAGCAGCCGGGCAGGGGTGGGAGATACGCAGTATTTT	CASSRAGVGDTQYF
TRBJ2-7	TRBV2	NA	NA	TGTGCCAGCAGCCCCACGGGGGTTGGGGCGTTGGGCTACTTC	CASSPTGVGALGYF
TRBJ2-2	TRBV4-2	NA	NA	TGTGCCAGCAGCCAAGAGGGACTGGAGACCGGGGAGCTGTTTTTT	CASSQEGLETGELFF
TRBJ2-7	TRBV18	NA	NA	TGTGCCAGCTCACCGGAGAGTACAGGGCCTTACGAGCAGTACTTC	CASSPESTGPYEQYF
TRBJ2-1	TRBV27	NA	TRBD2	TGTGCCAGCAGTCCCCCCCAGCGGGGGATATACAATGAGCAGTTCTTC	CASSPPQRGIYNEQFF
TRBJ2-4	TRBV19	NA	TRBD2	TGTGCCAGTAGTATCGTCCTAGCGGGACCTCAGTACTTC	CASSIVLAGPQYF
TRBJ2-7	TRBV6-4	NA	NA	TGTGCCAGCAGTAGGGGCGAGCAGTACTTC	CASSRGEQYF
TRBJ1-2	TRBV4-2	few	TRBD1	TGTGCCAGCAGCCAATCCGGGACAGGGGGTAACGGCTACACCTTC	CASSQSGTGGNGYTF
TRBJ1-2	TRBV28	NA	NA	TGTGCCAGCAGTGTAGGGAGGGCTAACTATGGCTACACCTTC	CASSVGRANYGYTF
TRBJ1-2	TRBV6-1	NA	NA	TGTGCCAGCACAGACAACAGGCGAGGCTACACCTTC	CASTDNRRGYTF
TRBJ2-2	TRBV11-2	NA	NA	TGTGCCAGCAGCCAATCCAGGGGTTTCTACACCGGGGAGCTGTTTTTT	CASSQSRGFYTGELFF
TRBJ2-3	TRBV29-1	NA	TRBD2	TGCAGCGTAACCGGGACTAGCGGAGAAAGCACAGATACGCAGTATTTT	CSVTGTSGESTDTQYF
TRBJ2-7	TRBV6-5	NA	TRBD1	TGTGCCAGCAGTTACTCGGACAGGGGCACCTACGAGCAGTACTTC	CASSYSDRGTYEQYF
TRBJ1-5	TRBV19	NA	NA	TGTGCCAGTAATTGGGCCCGGAGGGAAAGACAGCCCCAGCATTTT	CASNWARRERQPQHF
TRBJ2-3	TRBV7-9	NA	TRBD1	TGTGCCAGCAGCGACCGGGACAGGGAATGGACAGATACGCAGTATTTT	CASSDRDREWTDTQYF
TRBJ2-7	TRBV4-1	NA	TRBD2	TGCGCCAGCAGCCTCCGACTAGCGGGGACCTACGAGCAGTACTTC	CASSLRLAGTYEQYF
TRBJ1-4	TRBV27	NA	NA	TGTGCCAGCAGTTGGTCTCAGATTGCAACTAATGAAAAACTGTTTTTT	CASSWSQIATNEKLFF
TRBJ2-2	TRBV7-6	NA	NA	TGTGCCAGCAGCTCGGACTTAAACACCGGGGAGCTGTTTTTT	CASSSDLNTGELFF
TRBJ1-1	TRBV20-1	NA	NA	TGCAGTGCTGAGAGGTCCACTGAAGCTTTCTTT	CSAERSTEAFF
TRBJ2-6	TRBV6-5	NA	NA	TGTGCCAGCAGCTACACAAGTAACTCTGGGGCCAACGTCCTGACTTTC	CASSYTSNSGANVLTF
TRBJ2-1	TRBV6-4	NA	TRBD2	TGTGCCAGCAGTGGGCTAGCGGGAGACAATGAGCAGTTCTTC	CASSGLAGDNEQFF
TRBJ1-1	TRBV5-5	NA	TRBD1	TGTGCCAGCAGCGGCCGGACAGGGGGACCTGAAGCTTTCTTT	CASSGRTGGPEAFF
TRBJ1-4	TRBV28	NA	TRBD1	TGTGCCAGCGGGCCGCAGGGGGCTCACACTAATGAAAAACTGTTTTTT	CASGPQGAHTNEKLFF
TRBJ1-2	TRBV5-8	few	NA	TGTGCCAGCATCCTATCCGATCCCTATGGCTACACCTTC	CASILSDPYGYTF
TRBJ2-5	TRBV29-1	NA	NA	TGCAGCGTTGACGGACAGACTTATGGGACCCAGTACTTC	CSVDGQTYGTQYF
TRBJ2-7	TRBV4-1	once	NA	TGCGCCAGCAGCCAGCTGCACAGGGGACTCTCCTACGAGCAGTACTTC	CASSQLHRGLSYEQYF
TRBJ2-3	TRBV5-1	few	TRBD2	TGCGCCAGCAGCCCCAGCGGGGGATCGACAGATACGCAGTATTTT	CASSPSGGSTDTQYF
TRBJ1-2	TRBV27	NA	NA	TGTGCCAGCAATTCGATCCGGGACGGGAGCTCTGAGACCTTC	CASNSIRDGSSETF
TRBJ1-2	TRBV29-1	NA	NA	TGCAGCGTTGTCGACAGTGCTTATGGCTACACCTTC	CSVVDSAYGYTF
TRBJ1-2	TRBV27	NA	TRBD1	TGTGCCAGCAGTTTATCGGTCCAGGGGGGAATTGGCTACACCTTC	CASSLSVQGGIGYTF
TRBJ2-3	TRBV12-5	NA	TRBD2	TGTGCTAGTGGCCCGGGACTAGCGGGAGTGTATGCGCAGTATTTT	CASGPGLAGVYAQYF
TRBJ1-5	TRBV5-5	NA	TRBD1	TGTGCCAGCAGCTTTGCCCCGACAGGGACTGATAATCAGCCCCAGCATTTT	CASSFAPTGTDNQPQHF
TRBJ1-2	TRBV6-5	NA	TRBD1	TGTGCCACTACATCACAGGGGGCGTGGGGCTACACCTTC	CATTSQGAWGYTF
TRBJ2-7	TRBV7-2	NA	TRBD1	TGTGCCAGCAGCCCCCGGACAGGGTCTACCTACGAGCAGTACTTC	CASSPRTGSTYEQYF
TRBJ1-4	TRBV5-1	NA	TRBD1	TGCGCCAGCAGCCTCGGGACAGGGGGGGTGAAACTGTTTTTT	CASSLGTGGVKLFF